One sample yielded the 19 T cell receptor beta chains listed below, sequenced in a study of shared clonotypes between healthy human individuals. Clones were read by immunoSEQ multiplex PCR, and TCRdb kept only the in-frame ones, dropping some. Of around 2.3 million clones listed, approximately 94% were seen once; the top ten hold approximately 0.13%. Sequences were obtained from naive CD4+ T cells sorted from blood. The subset: CD45RA+ positively selected. The receptors were sampled from a man younger than 35 in good health.

V usage is TRBV10-3 and J usage is TRBJ2-7; TRBD2 matches at 10 bases. J was trimmed by 6 bases and V by 3 bases; bases with no gene match: 8. CDR3 size: 15 residues. Germline V gene data show CDR1 as ENHRY and CDR2 as SYGVKD. DNA of the CDR3: TGTGCCATCAGTGACCCCGGGACTAGCGTCGCCGAGCAGTACTTC. Protein product: CAISDPGTSVAEQYF.

A single count supports this clone. This chain joins TRBV6-6 and TRBJ2-5; unclear D gene. Germline loops: CDR1 MNHNY, CDR2 SVGAGI (reference sequence). V was shortened by 8 bases and J by 4 bases, with 17 bases between the two germline ends. CDR3 length: 14 amino acids. The CDR3 here is CASQLPRAGETQYF. CDR3 DNA sequence: TGTGCCAGCCAGTTACCTAGGGCTGGAGAGACCCAGTACTTC.

This clone appeared a single time. This chain links TRBV7-9 with TRBJ1-4; D possibly corresponds to TRBD1 (5 bases). The ends were cut back, 5 bases at V and 4 bases at J, with 17 bases in the middle. The V gene's germline CDR1 is SEHNR and CDR2 FQNEAQ (reference sequence). This CDR3 spans 16 amino acids. The CDR3 nucleotides are TGTGCCAGCAGCCTAGGTCCGGGACGGGTTAATGAAAAACTGTTTTTT. This sequence encodes CASSLGPGRVNEKLFF.

A word on this clone: The junction shows a germline mismatch at one end, possibly a read error. The V call is TRBV19, the J call TRBJ2-7; 9 bases fit TRBD1. CDR3 size: 13 residues. From germline, CDR1 is LNHDA and CDR2 SQIVND (reference sequence). The CDR3 sequence: CASSIDGTGRLDF. The CDR3 DNA reads TGTGCCAGTAGTATTGATGGGACAGGGAGATTGGACTTC.

The chain uses TRBV6-5 and TRBJ2-3, with D possibly matching TRBD2 (6 bases). There are 13 residues in the CDR3. Trimming left V 2 bases short and J 6 bases short, with 9 bases between. Germline values: CDR1 MNHEY, CDR2 SVGAGI. The CDR3 DNA is TGTGCCAGCAGTTACCGGGAGTGGGATACGCAGTATTTT. This translates into CASSYREWDTQYF.

The sample holds one count of this clone. The chain links TRBV5-1 to TRBJ2-3; D unresolved. V was clipped by 6 bases and J by 2 bases, with 10 bases between them. CDR3 length: 13 amino acids. The germline V gene encodes CDR1 SGHRS and CDR2 YFSETQ. The CDR3 bases are TGCGCCAGCAAGGACCTAAACACAGATACGCAGTATTTT. Amino acid sequence: CASKDLNTDTQYF.

The genes are TRBV10-3 and TRBJ2-3; TRBD2 agrees at 8 bases. Germline V gives CDR1 ENHRY, CDR2 SYGVKD. CDR3 length: 17 residues. V trimming: 0 bases; J trimming: 3 bases; junction bases outside the gene matches: 8. This CDR3 is CAISESGAASGTDTQYF. The CDR3 nucleotides read TGTGCCATCAGTGAGTCCGGGGCGGCTAGCGGGACAGATACGCAGTATTTT.

The chain couples TRBV5-4 to TRBJ2-2, with TRBD2 matching 11 bases. The CDR3 length is 16 residues. Germline trimming cut 4 bases from V and 1 base from J; bases unmatched to any gene: 3. The V gene's germline CDR1 is SGHNT and CDR2 YYREEE (reference sequence). The CDR3 nucleotides are TGTGCCAGCAGCCCGCTAGCGGGGGGGAACACCGGGGAGCTGTTTTTT. Translated, it gives CASSPLAGGNTGELFF.

This rearrangement joins TRBV5-1 to TRBJ1-2, with 8 bases fitting TRBD1. After removal of 1 base from V and 3 bases from J, the junction contained 14 bases not matched to a gene. This CDR3 contains 18 residues. The germline V gene has CDR1 SGHRS and CDR2 YFSETQ. DNA for the CDR3: TGCGCCAGCAGCTTGATCGGAGTCCAGGGGGCAACGTACTATGGCTACACCTTC. It encodes CASSLIGVQGATYYGYTF.

This rearrangement joins TRBV7-8 to TRBJ2-1, with 9 bases identical to TRBD2. The germline V gene encodes CDR1 SGHVS and CDR2 FQNEAQ. The CDR3 is 17 amino acids. V shed 3 bases and J 3 bases; nucleotides not matched to a gene: 9. The CDR3 region is CASSLRRLAGFYNEQFF. The CDR3, as DNA: TGTGCCAGCAGCTTGAGACGGCTAGCGGGATTCTACAATGAGCAGTTCTTC. Together with reference TRBV7-8 and TRBJ2-1, the CDR3 gives the full variable domain: GAGVSQSPRYKVAKRGQDVALRCDPISGHVSLFWYQQALGQGPEFLTYFQNEAQLDKSGLPSDRFFAERPEGSVSTLKIQRTQQEDSAVYLCASSLRRLAGFYNEQFFGPGTRLTVL.

The chain combines TRBV27 with TRBJ1-2, with unresolved D. The V and J ends lost 0 bases and 0 bases respectively, with 11 bases between them. The CDR3 runs 16 residues. Germline loops: CDR1 MNHEY, CDR2 SMNVEV (reference sequence). CDR3 sequence reads: CASSLSTTPANYGYTF. The CDR3 DNA follows: TGTGCCAGCAGTTTATCGACAACACCGGCTAACTATGGCTACACCTTC.

This chain connects TRBV2 to TRBJ1-1, with D possibly TRBD1 on 5 matching bases. The CDR3 is made up of 12 amino acids. From germline, CDR1 is SNHLY and CDR2 FYNNEI. Between the trimmed V and J ends, which lost 6 bases and 4 bases, there was a span of 9 bases. CDR3 nucleotide sequence: TGTGCCAGCAGGGGGGACCTCACTGAAGCTTTCTTT. It codes for CASRGDLTEAFF.

V is TRBV6-5 and J is TRBJ2-5, with 7 nucleotides matching TRBD1. Unmatched junction bases numbered 8, after V lost 7 bases and J lost 0 bases. CDR3 length equals 15 residues. The germline gives CDR1 MNHEY, CDR2 SVGAGI. CDR3 amino acids: CASNPGTVYQETQYF. CDR3 DNA: TGTGCCAGCAATCCCGGGACAGTGTACCAAGAGACCCAGTACTTC.

With respect to this clone: The sample has other DNA sequences that encode this CDR3 too. The chain recombines TRBV28 with TRBJ1-1; D is unclear. Germline loops: CDR1 MDHEN, CDR2 SYDVKM. Trimming shortened V by 6 bases and J by 4 bases, and 6 bases separated the two germline ends. The CDR3 is made up of 11 amino acids. The DNA of the CDR3 is TGTGCCAGCAGCCAGCGCACTGAAGCTTTCTTT. Protein sequence: CASSQRTEAFF.

V usage is TRBV6-1 and J usage is TRBJ2-7, with D perhaps TRBD1 or TRBD2 (5 bases each). From germline, CDR1 is MNHNS and CDR2 SASEGT. V was shortened by 3 bases and J by 4 bases, with 13 bases between the two germline ends. This CDR3 is built from 14 residues. CDR3 protein: CASSDRAREYEQYF. The DNA of the CDR3 is TGTGCCAGCAGTGACAGGGCCCGGGAATACGAGCAGTACTTC.

This clone showed up just once. The V gene is TRBV6-5, the J gene TRBJ1-1; D perhaps matches TRBD1 (5 bases). CDR3 length: 11 residues. Germline-derived CDR1 and CDR2 are MNHEY and SVGAGI. Trimming stripped 6 bases from V and 8 bases from J, with 10 bases between. CDR3 region: CASRTGQEAFF. CDR3 nucleotide sequence: TGTGCCAGCAGAACAGGACAAGAAGCTTTCTTT.

The chain uses TRBV28 and TRBJ2-5; 12 nucleotides agree with TRBD2. CDR3 length: 17 residues. The J segment lost 2 bases and the V segment lost 6 bases, leaving 10 bases of the junction unmatched. Looked up from germline, CDR1 is MDHEN and CDR2 is SYDVKM. CDR3 sequence reads: CASSPISSGRDQETQYF. DNA of the CDR3: TGTGCCAGCAGCCCAATCTCTAGCGGGAGGGATCAAGAGACCCAGTACTTC.

This clone was observed a handful of times. This chain joins TRBV4-3 and TRBJ1-4; a possible D gene is TRBD1 (5 bases). CDR1 and CDR2 (germline): LGHNA, YSLEER. Trimming pared 0 bases from V and 5 bases from J, leaving 10 bases between. This CDR3 is built from 15 residues. The CDR3 spells CASSQDQRGNEKLFF. As DNA, the CDR3 is TGCGCCAGCAGCCAAGATCAACGGGGGAATGAAAAACTGTTTTTT.

Written as DNA, the CDR3 is TGTGCCAGCAGTTACACCGCGATGAACACTGAAGCTTTCTTT. It translates to CASSYTAMNTEAFF. The rearrangement links TRBV6-6 to TRBJ1-1; D is uncertain. Per the germline V gene, CDR1 is MNHNY and CDR2 is SVGAGI (reference sequence). Trimming took off 2 bases at V and 0 bases at J, with 7 bases between the two ends. The CDR3 length is 14 residues.